This note documents a single T cell receptor (beta chain) sequence. This clone was seen once. Its antigen is still unknown. No much larger clone exists at a distance of one base, and base qualities are not known. The cohort was made up of under 800 healthy bone marrow donors. All cohort members were sampled while nominally healthy, although unrecorded immune exposures were likely present. The donor tested CMV seropositive and was one of the 289 seropositive cohort members. A peripheral blood sample was collected from each donor, and TCR beta sequencing was performed on peripheral blood mononuclear cells. The Qiagen DNeasy Blood Extraction Kit was used to extract genomic DNA from the blood cell samples. These data belong to a study of cytomegalovirus exposure and HLA in healthy donors (dated by TCRdb to 2017 to 2019). For the wider study: In an earlier analysis of 587 of the donors, 276 Gb of sequence data and roughly 100 million unique TCR beta sequences from 180 million or so T cells were reported. The T cell repertoires of roughly 660 subjects were profiled by immunosequencing and related to cytomegalovirus serostatus. In a later analysis, previously published TCR beta repertoires from 550 to 700 donors were re-analyzed and high-resolution HLA genotyping was added so that TCR occurrence patterns could be studied. Among about 360 genotyped donors of the cohort, an average of about 240,000 unique TCR beta nucleotide sequences were sequenced per donor, roughly a sixth of them non-productive. High-throughput TCR immunosequencing, statistical association of individual TCRs with disease status, and machine learning were combined to predict cytomegalovirus infection status. An early release that covered 500 to 800 HLA-typed donors contained around 300 gigabases of sequencing data and 70 million to 100 million unique TCR sequences. Typing coverage varied by locus: about 620-640 donors for A, B, C, DRB1 and DQB1; roughly 510 for DQA1; some 610 for DPA1; around 490 for DPB1. Genome-wide SNP genotypes for about 55% of the 666 donors were used in a later genetic analysis, which treated that subset as a discovery cohort. Along with the roughly 670-subject first cohort, a separate validation cohort of around 110 different subjects was used. HLA typing covered class I and class II loci at four-digit resolution. Donor age, sex, ethnicity and CMV serostatus were compiled together with the repertoire data. Rather than drawing on any new phenotypic data, the later analysis identified candidate immune exposures from TCR beta sequences and the way those sequences occurred across donors. Four or five DR-DQ haplotypes were treated as single units for association and clustering because of strong linkage in the cohort. The study aimed to test whether cataloging public T cell receptors could reveal signatures of past pathogen exposure. All discovery cohort repertoires had been generated using a single sequencing platform. An earlier analysis of roughly 600 of the donors used high-throughput TCR beta sequencing to judge whether each TCR beta V gene segment behaved as functional or pseudogenic. Of the approximately 400 genotyped donors, 65% to 90% fell in the genetic ancestry cluster associated with self-reported Caucasian donors.

What the authors observed across the whole study: A further reported finding was that TCR beta sequences accurately predicted the HLA-A and HLA-B alleles for most subjects in the first cohort. The authors suggested that the approach could potentially be generalized to other disease states and immunological phenotypes. In this cohort, only TCR beta chains were sequenced, and detectable features were limited by the absence of alpha or paired-chain data. Linkage disequilibrium might explain the correlated functional status among segregating V segments, but an unknown experimental factor could not be ruled out. Strong co-occurrence of HLA alleles, especially DR and DQ, made assigning TCR associations to individual alleles difficult. In a later analysis, HLA-associated TCR beta chains were found to be more clonally expanded and to have lower generation probabilities than equally common non-associated chains. While some public TCRs were present in many individuals, most TCR sequences turned up only very rarely across donors. According to a later analysis, TCR association rates differed among HLA loci, with DRB1 alleles showing the most associated TCRs and HLA-C alleles showing the fewest. Because counts were too low, approximately 18 rarely observed V segments, including chromosome 9 orphons, were excluded from the earlier analysis of around 590 of the donors. Sequencing depth was assumed to be roughly uniform across donors in the presence/absence analyses, though that assumption may not hold. At a false discovery rate of 0.05, a later analysis linked some 17,000 TCR beta sequences to specific HLA alleles. The sequencing pipeline was judged likely to have produced a cluster of highly shared sequence variants as a technical artifact. Compared with the 666-donor mean, donors in an Asian-associated ancestry cluster had fewer N-insertions in productive TCRs, according to a later genetic analysis. In both the original and validation cohorts, the classifier was reported to diagnose cytomegalovirus status with high specificity and sensitivity. HLA typing was unavailable for some donors at each locus, so association tests used only the typed subset. Broadly in line with IMGT annotations, most TCR beta V segments showed up in productive rearrangements about 87% or about 30% of the time in an earlier analysis of around 550 of the donors. In the study, 164 TCR beta chains were listed as associated with cytomegalovirus. CMV serostatus was the only immune exposure information available for the cohort. The 87-base-pair reads could not distinguish some IMGT-functional V segments, including TRBV6-2 and TRBV6-3, so those segments were excluded. In vitro tests confirmed that a few of the cytomegalovirus-associated TCR beta chains recognize cytomegalovirus antigens. In a later analysis, several top co-occurrence clusters were reported to appear linked to parvovirus B19, influenza, CMV and Epstein-Barr virus. Most CMV-associated TCR beta chains appeared to be HLA-restricted in a later analysis, and the HLA associations seemed to be driven largely by CMV exposure. A later genetic analysis associated a missense DCLRE1C variant with V-gene and J-gene trimming of TCR beta chains, and an independent cohort replicated the association.

Libraries were prepared through the immunoSEQ multiplex PCR assay. For the multiplex PCR, a mixture combining 60 forward primers for TCR Vbeta segments and 13 reverse primers for TCR Jbeta segments was used. The CDR3 region of rearranged TCR beta genes was amplified from genomic DNA by a multiplex PCR assay. The Illumina HiSeq System was used to sequence the amplified TCR beta libraries as 87-base-pair reads. Under the source paper's analysis protocol: A later analysis counted approximately 76 million unique TCR beta chains across the 690 or so repertoires, and roughly 10 million of these chains were shared by at least two donors. Raw reads were error-corrected and collapsed into unique sequences with a nearest-neighbor algorithm that merged closely related sequences to remove PCR and sequencing errors. CDR3 sequences were aligned to IMGT reference sequences to assign V, D and J gene segments. For a sequence to be retained, a match of at least six nucleotides to both a V gene segment and a J gene segment was required. A rearrangement counted as productive if the CDR3 had no stop codons and remained in frame with V and J, and every other rearrangement counted as non-productive. Following IMGT convention, CDR3 was defined as the stretch from the second conserved V-encoded cysteine up to the conserved J-encoded phenylalanine. The earlier analysis of approximately 500 of the donors excluded sequences that lacked an unambiguous match to a single V gene segment. In an earlier analysis of 587 of the donors, V segments were called functional above 56.7% productive rearrangements and were called segregating when the between-donor standard deviation exceeded 5%. To diagnose cytomegalovirus status from the catalog of TCR beta chain sequences, a statistical classification framework was built. A later analysis assigned V and J genes by comparing TCR nucleotide sequences with IMGT/GENE-DB human TR gene sequences. The TCRdist pipeline was used in a later analysis to assign CDR3 sequences and most-parsimonious VDJ recombination scenarios. In a later analysis, each TCR beta chain was defined by its CDR3 amino acid sequence together with its V-gene family, and reads without a unique V-gene family were excluded. In a later analysis, several hundred highly shared, low-generation-probability nucleotide sequences were removed to address suspected cross-contamination and a sequencing artifact. In a later analysis, a clonal expansion index was calculated for each public chain from normalized within-repertoire ranks of inferred template counts. A later analysis computed generation probabilities with a VDJ recombination model fitted to out-of-frame rearrangements, and checked the results against IGoR. A later analysis scored TCR-TCR, TCR-HLA and TCR-CMV co-occurrence with hypergeometric tests, applying a repertoire-size bias correction to TCR pairs. To estimate false discovery rates, a later analysis permuted the HLA or CMV assignments 20 times. In a later analysis, co-occurring TCRs were grouped with DBSCAN, and TCRdist sequence similarity was added when clustering was performed within HLA-allele-positive subsets. For co-occurrence clustering, repertoires with fewer than 30,000 or more than 120,000 public chains were excluded, along with roughly 5 repertoires with anomalous nucleotide sharing. TCRdb mirrors the immuneACCESS table, restricted to in-frame sequences. Some clones are absent from its copies; in checked studies, under half trace to an unresolved V gene, and the reason for the others is unknown. V, J and clone size are taken as reported in that table, and D and trimming were inferred from the DNA itself. Counted in this sample were over 150,000 clones; about 72% of them appeared once. The leading ten clones occupy 2.2% of the sample.

V is trimmed back by 6 bases and J by 0 bases, and the junction contains 3 bases that no gene match accounts for. The CDR3 runs 15 residues from the cysteine to the phenylalanine. This entry keeps only the CDR3 DNA: 45 bases, framed from base 1. CDR1 and CDR2 are drawn from the germline V gene (reference sequence): LNHDA, SQIVND. The material sequenced was PBMCs. Recombination connected TRBV19 to TRBJ1-4; 8 bases in the middle match TRBD1. This sequence was found in a man in his fifties in good health and CMV-seropositive. The CDR3 has the sequence CASRGQAATNEKLFF. In nucleotides, the sequence is TGTGCCAGTAGGGGACAGGCCGCAACTAATGAAAAACTGTTTTTT.